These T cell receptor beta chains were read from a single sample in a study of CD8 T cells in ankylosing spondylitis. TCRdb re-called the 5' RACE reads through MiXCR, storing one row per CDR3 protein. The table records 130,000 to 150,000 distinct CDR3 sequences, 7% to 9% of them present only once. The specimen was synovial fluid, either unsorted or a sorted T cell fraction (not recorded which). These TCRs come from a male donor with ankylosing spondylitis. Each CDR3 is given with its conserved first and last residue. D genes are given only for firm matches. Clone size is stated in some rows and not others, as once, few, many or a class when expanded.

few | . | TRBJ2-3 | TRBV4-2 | CASSQDRLEADTQYF | TGTGCCAGCAGCCAAGATCGGCTAGAAGCAGATACGCAGTATTTT
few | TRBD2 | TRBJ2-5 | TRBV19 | CASSWASGDQETQYF | TGTGCCTCGTCATGGGCTAGCGGGGACCAAGAGACCCAGTACTTC
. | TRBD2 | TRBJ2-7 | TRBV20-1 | CSARDGVAGGYEQYF | TGCAGTGCTAGAGATGGAGTAGCGGGCGGCTACGAGCAGTACTTC
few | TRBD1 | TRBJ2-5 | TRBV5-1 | CASTRDRGQETQYF | TGCGCCAGCACCCGGGACAGGGGCCAAGAGACCCAGTACTTC
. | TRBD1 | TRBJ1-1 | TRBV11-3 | CASSVNRGNTEAFF | TGTGCCAGCAGCGTCAACAGGGGGAACACTGAAGCTTTCTTT
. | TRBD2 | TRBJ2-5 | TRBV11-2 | CASSTLGSGGTQETQYF | TGTGCCAGCAGCACCTTAGGTAGCGGGGGGACACAAGAGACCCAGTACTTC
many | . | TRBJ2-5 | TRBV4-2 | CASSNQGGNGMETQYF | TGTGCCAGCAGCAATCAGGGGGGTAACGGTATGGAGACCCAGTACTTC
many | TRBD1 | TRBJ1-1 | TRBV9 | CASSSRTGLTEAFF | TGTGCCAGCAGCTCGAGGACAGGGCTCACTGAAGCTTTCTTT
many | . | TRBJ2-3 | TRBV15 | CATRVYGGSAQYF | TGTGCCACCAGAGTTTATGGGGGCTCTGCGCAGTATTTT
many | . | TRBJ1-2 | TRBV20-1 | CSAAVLNYGYTF | TGCAGTGCGGCAGTCCTTAACTATGGCTACACCTTC
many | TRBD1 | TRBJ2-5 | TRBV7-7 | CASSSGTGVVGETQYF | TGTGCTAGCAGCTCAGGGACAGGGGTCGTCGGCGAGACCCAGTACTTC
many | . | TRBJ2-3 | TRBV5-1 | CASRGADTQYF | TGCGCCAGCAGAGGAGCAGATACGCAGTATTTT
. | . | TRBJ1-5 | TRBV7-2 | CASSSDSGQPQHF | TGTGCCAGCAGCTCGGACAGTGGCCAGCCCCAGCATTTT
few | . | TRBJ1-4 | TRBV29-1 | CSYRTATNEKLFF | TGCAGCTACCGGACAGCAACTAATGAAAAACTGTTTTTT
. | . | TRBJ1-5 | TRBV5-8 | CASSFGVYGSNQPQHF | TGTGCCAGCAGCTTCGGGGTCTACGGTAGCAATCAGCCCCAGCATTTT
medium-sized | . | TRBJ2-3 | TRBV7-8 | CASSFLADRGTDTQYF | TGTGCCAGCAGCTTCCTAGCGGACAGAGGCACAGATACGCAGTATTTT
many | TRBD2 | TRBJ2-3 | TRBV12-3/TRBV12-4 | CASSSNSGGVDTQYF | TGTGCCAGCAGTTCCAATAGCGGGGGGGTCGATACGCAGTATTTT
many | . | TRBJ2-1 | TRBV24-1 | CATSDPRRVVLGEQFF | TGTGCCACCAGTGATCCACGCCGGGTCGTCCTAGGTGAGCAGTTCTTC
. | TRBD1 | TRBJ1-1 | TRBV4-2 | CASSHSGTGENTEAFF | TGTGCCAGCAGCCATTCCGGGACAGGGGAGAACACTGAAGCTTTCTTT
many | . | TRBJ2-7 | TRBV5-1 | CASSGDSLYEQYF | TGCGCCAGCAGCGGGGACTCCCTTTACGAGCAGTACTTC
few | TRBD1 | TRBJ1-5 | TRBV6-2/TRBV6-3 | CAVRGQNQPQHF | TGTGCCGTACGGGGACAGAATCAGCCCCAGCATTTT
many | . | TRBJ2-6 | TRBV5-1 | CASSLDSSGANVLTF | TGCGCCAGCAGCTTGGACAGCTCTGGGGCCAACGTCCTGACTTTC
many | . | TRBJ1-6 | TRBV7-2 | CASSLGAGRNSPLHF | TGTGCCAGCAGCTTAGGGGCAGGGAGGAATTCACCCCTCCACTTT
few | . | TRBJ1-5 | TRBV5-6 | CASSSRGLVKPQHF | TGTGCCAGCAGCTCACGAGGACTAGTGAAGCCCCAGCATTTT
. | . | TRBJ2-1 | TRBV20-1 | CSARDSPVNEQFF | TGCAGTGCTAGAGATTCGCCAGTCAATGAGCAGTTCTTC
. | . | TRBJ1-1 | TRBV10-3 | CAISDPTNTEAFF | TGTGCCATCAGTGACCCGACGAACACTGAAGCTTTCTTT
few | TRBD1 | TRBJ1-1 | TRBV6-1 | CASRLDRLYTEAFF | TGTGCCAGCAGATTGGACAGGCTCTACACTGAAGCTTTCTTT
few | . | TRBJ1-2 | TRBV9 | CASSIAQTGNYGYTF | TGTGCCAGCAGCATCGCCCAGACAGGAAACTATGGCTACACCTTC
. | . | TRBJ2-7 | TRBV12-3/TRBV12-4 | CASTKGLSDGYEQYF | TGTGCCAGCACCAAGGGACTGTCGGATGGATACGAGCAGTACTTC
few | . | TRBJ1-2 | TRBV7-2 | CASSPAPTPNYGYTF | TGTGCCAGCAGCCCAGCCCCGACTCCCAACTATGGCTACACCTTC
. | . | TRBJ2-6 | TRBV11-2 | CASSLGGFLAGANVLTF | TGTGCCAGCAGCTTAGGAGGGTTCCTCGCTGGGGCCAACGTCCTGACTTTC
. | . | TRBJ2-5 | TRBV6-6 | CASVGWETQYF | TGTGCCAGCGTAGGGTGGGAGACCCAGTACTTC
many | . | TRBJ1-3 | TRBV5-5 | CASSLNGISGNTIYF | TGTGCCAGCAGCTTGAACGGCATCTCTGGAAACACCATATATTTT
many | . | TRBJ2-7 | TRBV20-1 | CSAQGSGGEQYF | TGCAGTGCCCAGGGGAGTGGGGGGGAGCAGTACTTC
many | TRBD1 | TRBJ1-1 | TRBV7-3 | CASSGQLGYTEAFF | TGTGCCAGTTCGGGACAGTTAGGGTACACTGAAGCTTTCTTT
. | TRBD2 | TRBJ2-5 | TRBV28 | CASRIAGVVGTQYF | TGTGCCAGCAGGATAGCGGGGGTTGTGGGGACCCAGTACTTC
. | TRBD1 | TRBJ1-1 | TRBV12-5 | CARKSLTGINTEAFF | TGTGCTAGGAAAAGCCTGACAGGGATTAACACTGAAGCTTTCTTT
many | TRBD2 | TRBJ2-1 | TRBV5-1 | CASSLEWRLAEHNEQFF | TGCGCCAGCAGCTTGGAATGGCGACTAGCGGAACACAATGAGCAGTTCTTC
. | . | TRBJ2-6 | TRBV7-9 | CASSLGVTGANVLTF | TGTGCCAGCAGCTTAGGAGTTACCGGGGCCAACGTCCTGACTTTC
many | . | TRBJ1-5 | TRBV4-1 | CASSQVGGHSNQPQHF | TGCGCCAGCAGCCAAGTGGGAGGGCATAGCAATCAGCCCCAGCATTTT
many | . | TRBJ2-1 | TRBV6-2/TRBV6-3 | CATAFYGEQFF | TGTGCCACCGCCTTTTACGGTGAGCAGTTCTTC
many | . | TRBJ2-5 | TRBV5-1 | CASGQNQETQYF | TGCGCCAGCGGACAGAACCAAGAGACCCAGTACTTC
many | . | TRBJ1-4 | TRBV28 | CASSAMAGFQGFSGELFF | TGTGCCAGCAGTGCCATGGCCGGGTTTCAAGGGTTTAGTGGAGAACTGTTTTTT
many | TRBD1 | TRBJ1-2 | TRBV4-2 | CASSSPGQGAEGYTF | TGTGCCAGCAGCTCTCCGGGACAGGGGGCTGAAGGCTACACCTTC
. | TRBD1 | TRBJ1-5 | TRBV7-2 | CASSLAGQGAGYSNQPQHF | TGTGCCAGCAGCTTAGCCGGACAGGGGGCCGGGTATAGCAATCAGCCCCAGCATTTT
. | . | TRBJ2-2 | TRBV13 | CASSLGDPTNTGELFF | TGTGCCAGCAGCTTAGGAGACCCCACGAACACCGGGGAGCTGTTTTTT